These 8 T cell receptor beta chains were all obtained from the same sample, sequenced in a study of T cell responses to AZD1222 COVID-19 vaccine. TCRdb's table, derived via immunoSEQ multiplex PCR, lists solely in-frame clones and lacks some. In the table there are more than 95,000 clones, about 92% of which are singletons. Sequenced material: peripheral blood, taken on day 0 of AZD1222 vaccination. All receptors come from an adult in good health.

This sequence joins TRBV4-3 and TRBJ1-2; D possibly corresponds to TRBD1 (5 bases). CDR3 size: 15 residues. Germline V gene lookup returns CDR1 LGHNA and CDR2 YSLEER. The V and J ends lost 0 bases and 7 bases respectively, with 15 bases between them. CDR3 nucleotides: TGCGCCAGCAGCCAAGAAGCAGGTGGGGCGGGTGGCTACACCTTC. Encoded protein: CASSQEAGGAGGYTF.

The V call is TRBV6-5, the J call TRBJ1-2, with D possibly matching TRBD1 (6 bases). Looked up from germline, CDR1 is MNHEY and CDR2 is SVGAGI. Trimming cost V 2 bases and J 4 bases, with 14 bases left between them. The CDR3 length is 15 residues. The DNA for the CDR3 is TGTGCCAGCAGTTACGACGGGGGCGTGGGCTATGGCTACACCTTC. Translating gives CASSYDGGVGYGYTF.

The rearrangement joins TRBV12-3 or TRBV12-4 to TRBJ2-4; D is unresolved. Trimming left V 3 bases short and J 8 bases short, with 8 bases between. The CDR3 is 12 amino acids. The CDR3 spells CASSFGLHIQYF. DNA of the CDR3: TGTGCCAGCAGTTTCGGGCTTCACATTCAGTACTTC.

This chain joins TRBV19 and TRBJ2-7; D is possibly TRBD2 (7 bases). Germline CDR1 and CDR2: LNHDA and SQIVND (reference sequence). V shed 3 bases and J shed 4 bases, with 13 bases lying between them. This CDR3 is built from 14 residues. As DNA, the CDR3 is TGTGCCAGTAGTATGTTGGCGGGGGCATACGAGCAGTACTTC. As protein: CASSMLAGAYEQYF.

This chain joins TRBV6-6 and TRBJ1-1; D remains unclear. In germline, CDR1 is MNHNY, CDR2 SVGAGI (reference sequence). This CDR3 region has 14 residues. With 2 bases removed from V and 0 bases from J, the gap between germline ends came to 7 bases. The CDR3 spells CASSYHRMNTEAFF. For the CDR3, the DNA is TGTGCCAGCAGTTACCACAGAATGAACACTGAAGCTTTCTTT.

The chain employs TRBV24-1 and TRBJ1-6; D gene ambiguous. V lost 5 bases and J lost 9, with 22 bases in between. Looked up from germline, CDR1 is KGHDR and CDR2 is SFDVKD. The CDR3 runs 17 residues. CDR3 residues: CATSVPSDSRGGSPLHF. The CDR3 region has the DNA TGTGCCACCAGTGTTCCCTCGGACTCAAGAGGAGGTTCACCCCTCCACTTT.

J is TRBJ1-6 and V is TRBV9; D call uncertain. The CDR3 loop spans 14 amino acids. The V end was cut by 3 bases, the J end by 9 bases, with 13 bases between. Germline V gene data show CDR1 as SGDLS and CDR2 as YYNGEE. The CDR3: CASSAGGPASPLHF. The CDR3, as DNA: TGTGCCAGCAGCGCCGGTGGGCCGGCTTCACCCCTCCACTTT. The variable domain in full, completed from reference TRBV9 and TRBJ1-6, reads DSGVTQTPKHLITATGQRVTLRCSPRSGDLSVYWYQQSLDQGLQFLIQYYNGEERAKGNILERFSAQQFPDLHSELNLSSLELGDSALYFCASSAGGPASPLHFGNGTRLTVT.

The CDR3, as DNA: TGTGCCAGCAGCTGGGACAGCAGCACAGATACGCAGTATTTT. Encoded protein: CASSWDSSTDTQYF. The V call is TRBV7-9, the J call TRBJ2-3, with 7 bases that match TRBD1. The CDR3 is made up of 14 amino acids. Germline loops: CDR1 SEHNR, CDR2 FQNEAQ (reference sequence). V lost 4 bases, J lost 0 bases, and 1 base stayed unmatched.